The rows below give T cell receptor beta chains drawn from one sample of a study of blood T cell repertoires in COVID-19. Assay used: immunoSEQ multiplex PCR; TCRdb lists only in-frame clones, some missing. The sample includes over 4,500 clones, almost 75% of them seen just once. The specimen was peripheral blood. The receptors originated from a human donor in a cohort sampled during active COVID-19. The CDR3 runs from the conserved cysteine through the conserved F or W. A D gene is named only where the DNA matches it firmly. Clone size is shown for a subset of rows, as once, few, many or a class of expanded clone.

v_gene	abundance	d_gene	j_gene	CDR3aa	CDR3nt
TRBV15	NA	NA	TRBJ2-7	CATQRDTSYEQYF	TGTGCCACCCAGCGGGACACGTCCTACGAGCAGTACTTC
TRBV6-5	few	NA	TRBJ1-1	CASTLSTVNTEAFF	TGTGCCAGCACCCTGAGCACGGTGAACACTGAAGCTTTCTTT
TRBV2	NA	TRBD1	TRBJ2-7	CASSELGQGKQYF	TGTGCCAGCAGTGAATTGGGACAGGGAAAGCAGTACTTC
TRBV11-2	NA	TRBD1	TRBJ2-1	CASSSFLSGTGRNEQFF	TGTGCCAGCAGCTCTTTCCTTTCCGGGACAGGGAGAAATGAGCAGTTCTTC
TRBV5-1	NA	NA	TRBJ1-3	CASSLSAAGNTIYF	TGCGCCAGCAGCTTGTCGGCGGCTGGAAACACCATATATTTT
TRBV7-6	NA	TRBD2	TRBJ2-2	CASSPRSGGAGTGELFF	TGTGCCAGCAGCCCTAGGTCCGGGGGGGCGGGCACCGGGGAGCTGTTTTTT
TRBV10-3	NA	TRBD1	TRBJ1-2	CAIRTGGHYGYTF	TGTGCCATCAGGACAGGGGGGCACTATGGCTACACCTTC
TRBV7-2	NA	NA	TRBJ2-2	CASSLGGSTGELFF	TGTGCCAGCAGCTTAGGCGGCAGCACCGGGGAGCTGTTTTTT
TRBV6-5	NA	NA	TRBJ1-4	CASSFEGVTNEKLFF	TGTGCCAGCAGTTTCGAAGGGGTCACTAATGAAAAACTGTTTTTT
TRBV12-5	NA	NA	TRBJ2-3	CASGLNSWTGREADTQYF	TGTGCTAGTGGTTTGAACTCTTGGACAGGGAGGGAGGCAGATACGCAGTATTTT
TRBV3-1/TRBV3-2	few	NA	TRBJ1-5	CASSLGSYSNQPQHF	TGTGCCAGCAGTCTGGGCTCTTATAGCAATCAGCCCCAGCATTTT
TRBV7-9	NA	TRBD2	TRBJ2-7	CATSLGGYEQYF	TGTGCCACCTCCTTGGGGGGGTACGAGCAGTACTTC
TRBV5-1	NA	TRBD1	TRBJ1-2	CASSLGDRANGYTF	TGCGCCAGCAGCTTGGGTGACAGGGCTAATGGCTACACCTTC
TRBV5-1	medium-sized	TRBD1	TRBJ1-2	CASSFSLPSGGGDGYTF	TGCGCCAGCAGCTTCTCTCTTCCGTCAGGGGGAGGAGATGGCTACACCTTC
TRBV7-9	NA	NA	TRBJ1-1	CASSLARQAAGAEAFF	TGTGCCAGCAGCTTAGCCCGACAGGCCGCGGGTGCTGAAGCTTTCTTT
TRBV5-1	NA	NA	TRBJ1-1	CASKGHTNTEAFF	TGCGCCAGCAAGGGACATACGAACACTGAAGCTTTCTTT
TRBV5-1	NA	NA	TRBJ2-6	CASTLSFSGANVLTF	TGCGCCAGCACGCTGAGCTTCTCTGGGGCCAACGTCCTGACTTTC
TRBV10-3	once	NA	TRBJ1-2	CAISEETGTYGYTF	TGTGCCATCAGTGAGGAGACCGGGACATATGGCTACACCTTC
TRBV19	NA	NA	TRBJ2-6	CASSIAGSSGANVLTF	TGTGCCAGTAGTATAGCAGGAAGCTCTGGGGCCAACGTCCTGACTTTC
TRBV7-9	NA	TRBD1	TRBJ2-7	CASSRLDTGEEQYF	TGTGCCAGCAGCCGCCTAGACACAGGGGAAGAGCAGTACTTC
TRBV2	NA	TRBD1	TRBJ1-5	CASSEGQTNQPQHF	TGTGCCAGCAGTGAGGGACAGACCAATCAGCCCCAGCATTTT
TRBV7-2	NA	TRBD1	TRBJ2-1	CASSRDRVNEQFF	TGTGCCAGCAGCAGGGACAGGGTAAATGAGCAGTTCTTC
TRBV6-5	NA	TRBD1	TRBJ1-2	CASTYTGVSYGYTF	TGTGCCAGCACATACACAGGGGTGTCCTATGGCTACACCTTC
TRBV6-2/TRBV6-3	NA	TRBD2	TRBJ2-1	CASSYSPVGGIYNEQFF	TGTGCCAGCAGTTACTCTCCGGTGGGGGGGATCTACAATGAGCAGTTCTTC
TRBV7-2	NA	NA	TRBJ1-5	CASSLYPRGRGQPQHF	TGTGCCAGCAGCTTGTACCCGCGGGGGAGAGGTCAGCCCCAGCATTTT
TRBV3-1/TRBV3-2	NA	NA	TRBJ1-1	CASGLGTEAFF	TGTGCCAGCGGACTCGGCACTGAAGCTTTCTTT
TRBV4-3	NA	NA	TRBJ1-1	CASNRDGNTEAFF	TGCGCCAGCAACAGGGATGGGAACACTGAAGCTTTCTTT
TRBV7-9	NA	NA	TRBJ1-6	CASSLRSGSNSPLHF	TGTGCCAGCAGCTTAAGGTCGGGGTCAAATTCACCCCTCCACTTT
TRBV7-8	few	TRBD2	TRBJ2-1	CASSPGTSGVNEQFF	TGTGCCAGCAGCCCCGGGACTAGCGGGGTCAATGAGCAGTTCTTC